This TCR beta chain is from a study of blood T cell repertoires in COVID-19. Study details: PBMCs, B-cell-depleted T cells, or T cells provided the cDNA or gDNA that made up the material.

The CDR3 runs to 15 residues. Germline V lookup: CDR1 LNHDA, CDR2 SQIVND (reference sequence). The ends lost 5 bases at V and 0 bases at J; junction bases unmatched: 4. Produced via immunoSEQ multiplex PCR; TCRdb's table is partial and in-frame only. The data hold fewer than 250,000 clones, with roughly four fifths observed a single time. This receptor was obtained from a woman in her thirties or forties who had been exposed to COVID-19. The chain carries TRBV19 and TRBJ2-3; TRBD2 matches at 8 bases. Sequences were obtained from PBMCs or T cells enriched from blood (not recorded which). For the CDR3, the DNA is TGTGCCAGTAGTCGAAGCGGGGGAAGCACAGATACGCAGTATTTT. Its protein product is CASSRSGGSTDTQYF.